The 21 T cell receptor beta chains below all came from one sample that was sequenced in a study of shared clonotypes between healthy human individuals. Profiling relied on immunoSEQ multiplex PCR, and the TCRdb table lists in-frame clones only, not all of them. The sample carries more than 1.2 million clones, around 98.5% recorded once. Material: naive CD4+ T cells sorted from blood. Noted subset: CD45RA+ positively selected. These receptors were collected from a man aged 25 to 40 in good health.

CDR3 sequence (DNA): TGCGCCAGCAGCACCTCACAGGATGGCTACACCTTC. This translates into CASSTSQDGYTF. The J gene is TRBJ1-2, the V gene TRBV5-1; a possible D gene is TRBD1 (5 bases). V shed 4 bases and J shed 6 bases, with 10 bases lying between them. This CDR3 has 12 residues. The germline V gene encodes CDR1 SGHRS and CDR2 YFSETQ. The full variable domain, with the rest looked up from reference TRBV5-1 and TRBJ1-2, is KAGVTQTPRYLIKTRGQQVTLSCSPISGHRSVSWYQQTPGQGLQFLFEYFSETQRNKGNFPGRFSGRQFSNSRSEMNVSTLELGDSALYLCASSTSQDGYTFGSGTRLTVV.

The V gene is TRBV2, the J gene TRBJ2-7, with unresolved D. V was cut by 7 bases and J by 5 bases, with 12 bases left in between. Germline V gene data show CDR1 as SNHLY and CDR2 as FYNNEI. CDR3 length: 12 residues. The CDR3 protein is CASTPHKDEQYF. As DNA, the CDR3 is TGTGCCAGCACCCCCCATAAAGACGAGCAGTACTTC.

The CDR3 sequence is CASSKSDRRITQYF. CDR3 DNA: TGTGCCAGCAGTAAAAGCGACAGGCGAATCACGCAGTATTTT. The V and J genes are TRBV6-5 and TRBJ2-3, with D possibly matching TRBD1 (6 bases). Germline lookup yields CDR1 MNHEY and CDR2 SVGAGI. The CDR3 is made up of 14 amino acids. The V end lost 5 bases, the J end lost 9 bases, and 18 bases lay between the germline ends.

This sequence joins TRBV9 and TRBJ1-4; tentative D call: TRBD1 (5 bases). Trimming took 4 bases from V and 7 from J, leaving 14 bases between them. Germline CDR1 and CDR2: SGDLS and YYNGEE. This CDR3 has 14 amino acids. The CDR3 region is CASSRQWRGEKLFF. In nucleotides, the CDR3 is TGTGCCAGCAGCCGACAGTGGAGGGGTGAAAAACTGTTTTTT.

This clone appeared once. The chain links TRBV4-1 to TRBJ1-1, with D unresolved. The V end lost 0 bases, the J end lost 0 bases, and 17 bases lay between the germline ends. The CDR3 length is 18 residues. CDR1 MGHRA and CDR2 YSYEKL come from the germline V gene. CDR3 sequence (DNA): TGCGCCAGCAGCCAAGATCGAGCGGGCAGTGACATGAACACTGAAGCTTTCTTT. This encodes CASSQDRAGSDMNTEAFF.

The chain combines TRBV2 with TRBJ2-5; 7 bases fit TRBD2. The CDR3 has 13 residues. Trimming cost V 6 bases and J 5 bases; bases outside gene matches: 6. Germline V lookup: CDR1 SNHLY, CDR2 FYNNEI. Written as DNA, the CDR3 is TGTGCCAGCAGAACGCGGGGGTGGGAGACCCAGTACTTC. Encoded protein: CASRTRGWETQYF. The full variable domain, completed using reference TRBV2 and TRBJ2-5, is EPEVTQTPSHQVTQMGQEVILRCVPISNHLYFYWYRQILGQKVEFLVSFYNNEISEKSEIFDDQFSVERPDGSNFTLKIRSTKLEDSAMYFCASRTRGWETQYFGPGTRLLVL.

This clone was found a few times. Other DNA sequences in the sample encode the same CDR3. The chain links TRBV18 to TRBJ1-1, with D maybe TRBD1 (5 bases). The CDR3 length is 13 residues. Trimming took 3 bases from V and 1 from J, leaving 6 bases between them. Germline CDR1 is KGHSH and CDR2 is LQKENI. The CDR3 bases are TGTGCCAGCTCACCGGGGGGGAACACTGAAGCTTTCTTT. As protein: CASSPGGNTEAFF. Complete variable domain (other parts from reference TRBV18 and TRBJ1-1): NAGVMQNPRHLVRRRGQEARLRCSPMKGHSHVYWYRQLPEEGLKFMVYLQKENIIDESGMPKERFSAEFPKEGPSILRIQQVVRGDSAAYFCASSPGGNTEAFFGQGTRLTVV.

The gene calls are TRBV27 and TRBJ2-5; 10 nucleotides agree with TRBD2. The CDR3 covers 15 residues. Trimming cost V 5 bases and J 4 bases; bases outside gene matches: 7. CDR1 MNHEY and CDR2 SMNVEV come from the germline V gene (reference sequence). CDR3 protein: CASSPLAGAAETQYF. In DNA, the CDR3 is TGTGCCAGCAGTCCCCTAGCGGGAGCGGCAGAGACCCAGTACTTC.

The chain carries TRBV25-1 and TRBJ2-3; 11 positions agree with TRBD2. V lost 5 bases to trimming and J lost 0 bases; unmatched junction nucleotides: 7. This CDR3 contains 17 residues. Germline V CDR1 and CDR2: MGHDK, SYGVNS. Here the CDR3 DNA reads TGTGCCAGCAGTTCCCCGGGACTAGCGGTGAGCACAGATACGCAGTATTTT. Translated: CASSSPGLAVSTDTQYF.

The chain employs TRBV10-3 and TRBJ1-5, with TRBD1 identical over 7 bases. Germline CDR1 is ENHRY and CDR2 is SYGVKD. This CDR3 has 14 residues. Trimming at V came to 10 bases and at J to 2 bases, leaving 8 bases not matched to a gene. CDR3 protein: CATSIGQGNQPQHF. The CDR3 nucleotides read TGTGCCACCTCGATCGGACAGGGCAATCAGCCCCAGCATTTT.

V usage is TRBV10-3 and J usage is TRBJ2-1, with 9 bases that match TRBD1. V lost 5 bases to trimming and J lost 5 bases; unmatched junction nucleotides: 4. The CDR3 runs to 14 residues. Germline V gives CDR1 ENHRY, CDR2 SYGVKD. The CDR3 region has the DNA TGTGCCATCAGTTACCGGGACAGGGACAATGAGCAGTTCTTC. Protein: CAISYRDRDNEQFF.

V and J are TRBV15 and TRBJ2-7; TRBD1 is a possible D gene (6 bases). This CDR3 contains 13 residues. Deletions cut 5 bases from V and 7 bases from J, with 15 bases between. Germline assignment: CDR1 LNHNV and CDR2 YYDKDF (reference sequence). CDR3: CATSPRGWHEQYF. The CDR3 coding sequence is TGTGCCACCAGCCCCAGGGGCTGGCATGAGCAGTACTTC.

Regarding this clone: This CDR3 is also generated by other DNA sequences in the sample. The chain employs TRBV5-1 and TRBJ2-5; no firm D call. Trimming shortened V by 0 bases and J by 4 bases, and 7 bases separated the two germline ends. This CDR3 is 13 amino acids long. Germline V gene sequence: CDR1 SGHRS, CDR2 YFSETQ. The CDR3 DNA reads TGCGCCAGCAGCTTGGGGTCCGGAGAGACCCAGTACTTC. Its protein product is CASSLGSGETQYF. The full variable domain, completed using reference TRBV5-1 and TRBJ2-5, is KAGVTQTPRYLIKTRGQQVTLSCSPISGHRSVSWYQQTPGQGLQFLFEYFSETQRNKGNFPGRFSGRQFSNSRSEMNVSTLELGDSALYLCASSLGSGETQYFGPGTRLLVL.

The rearrangement joins TRBV19 to TRBJ2-7; D is unclear. Per the germline V gene, CDR1 is LNHDA and CDR2 is SQIVND (reference sequence). The CDR3 is 14 residues long. V was pared by 5 bases and J by 5 bases, with 16 bases between. The CDR3, as DNA: TGTGCCAGTAGTTACCCGGGTATCAGCAACGAGCAGTACTTC. The encoded protein is CASSYPGISNEQYF.

V and J are TRBV19 and TRBJ2-1; 11 nucleotides match TRBD2. V trimming: 9 bases; J trimming: 7 bases; junction bases outside the gene matches: 11. The CDR3 loop spans 15 amino acids. The V gene's germline CDR1 is LNHDA and CDR2 SQIVND (reference sequence). CDR3 coding DNA: TGTGCCAGCCAGCTCACTAGCGGGAGATCAAATGAGCAGTTCTTC. It is translated as CASQLTSGRSNEQFF.

This chain uses TRBV19 with TRBJ1-5; D is unresolved. Trimming removed 4 bases from V and 5 bases from J, with 12 bases in between. Germline CDR1 reads LNHDA; CDR2 reads SQIVND (reference sequence). The CDR3 has 14 amino acids. The CDR3 DNA reads as TGTGCCAGTAGTACGGGTCCCAATCATCAGCCCCAGCATTTT. Its protein product is CASSTGPNHQPQHF.

The V call is TRBV7-2, the J call TRBJ1-1; D is perhaps TRBD1 (5 bases). Germline loops: CDR1 SGHTA, CDR2 FQGNSA. V lost 4 bases, J lost 7 bases, and 13 bases lay in between. The CDR3 is 13 amino acids. DNA of the CDR3: TGTGCCAGCAGCTCCTCCGGGACGTTTGAAGCTTTCTTT. Protein sequence: CASSSSGTFEAFF. The complete variable domain, with remaining parts taken from reference TRBV7-2 and TRBJ1-1, reads GAGVSQSPSNKVTEKGKDVELRCDPISGHTALYWYRQSLGQGLEFLIYFQGNSAPDKSGLPSDRFSAERTGGSVSTLTIQRTQQEDSAVYLCASSSSGTFEAFFGQGTRLTVV.

Comment on this clone: Different DNA sequences within this sample yield the same CDR3. The gene calls are TRBV7-8 and TRBJ1-5, with no clear D. There are 14 residues in the CDR3. Germline-derived CDR1 and CDR2 are SGHVS and FQNEAQ. The V end lost 1 base, the J end lost 0 bases, and 4 bases lay between the germline ends. The CDR3 region is CASSLGYSNQPQHF. The CDR3 DNA reads as TGTGCCAGCAGCTTAGGCTATAGCAATCAGCCCCAGCATTTT.

The chain carries TRBV7-2 and TRBJ1-5; D remains unclear. The CDR3 spans 14 residues. From germline, CDR1 is SGHTA and CDR2 FQGNSA. Trimming removed 4 bases from V and 7 bases from J, with 14 bases in between. CDR3 nucleotides: TGTGCCAGCAGCTCAGCAAGACCCGGACAGCCCCAGCATTTT. Amino acids: CASSSARPGQPQHF.

The chain recombines TRBV18 with TRBJ2-7; 13 bases map to TRBD2. Germline V gene data show CDR1 as KGHSH and CDR2 as LQKENI. With V trimmed by 1 base and J by 1 base, 10 bases remained unmatched. The CDR3 consists of 19 residues. The CDR3 here is CASSPLTGLAGLRSYEQYF. The CDR3, as DNA: TGTGCCAGCTCACCACTTACGGGACTAGCGGGATTGCGGTCCTACGAGCAGTACTTC.

The DNA for the CDR3 is TGTGCCAGCAGTGAAGCACGGTCCACTGAAGCTTTCTTT. The encoded protein is CASSEARSTEAFF. The chain links TRBV6-1 to TRBJ1-1; D is unclear. The V and J ends lost 0 bases and 4 bases respectively, with 6 bases between them. CDR1 MNHNS and CDR2 SASEGT come from the germline V gene. The CDR3 has 13 amino acids.